This TCR beta chain was obtained from a study of metastatic and nonmetastatic thyroid tumors (dated by TCRdb to 2019 to 2021). The study in broad terms: Repertoires were compared across peripheral blood and tumor or nodule tissue samples from malignant and benign thyroid patients. Paper-wide results and their limitations: TCR beta diversity was reported as significantly higher in malignant tumors than in benign nodules, in both blood and tumor samples.

As to this clone: No antigen is known for it. Per-nucleotide qualities are absent, and no much larger clonotype sits a single base away.

None of the patients had been given any treatment before thyroid surgery. The study retrospectively analysed patient clinical samples collected from about 2012 to 2018 using T-cell receptor beta sequencing. The method behind the library was PCR. Sequencing relied on an Illumina HiSeq 4000. High-throughput sequencing was used to profile the CDR3 region of the TCR beta-chain in every patient. In the original analysis: CDR3 differences across clinicopathological groups were used to build a classifier for discriminating distant-metastatic papillary thyroid cancer patients. Repertoire diversity was assessed with the Shannon index, and tumor-blood repertoire similarity with the Morisita-Horn index. The raw public data were reprocessed by TCRdb itself: fastp quality trimming at Q25, MiXCR clonotype calling, in-frame beta chains only. The V and J calls and clone size come from TCRdb's table, not from the authors' own analysis. In this sample the table shows about 19,000 clones, around two fifths of which occur a single time. The ten top clones hold about a quarter of the sample.

Sequenced: tumor tissue. The sequence derives from a female donor with papillary thyroid cancer or a benign thyroid nodule (not recorded which). Some clones in this sample may be carry-over from other donors' samples.

Here is the DNA: TGTGCCAGCAGCCGGGACAGGAGTGAAAAACTGTTTTTT. It translates as CASSRDRSEKLFF. The sequence joins TRBV12-3 or TRBV12-4 to TRBJ1-4; 8 nucleotides in the junction match TRBD1. From cysteine to phenylalanine, the CDR3 is 13 amino acids long. The retained sequence is limited to the CDR3, 39 bases, with the frame set at the first base. V and J are trimmed by 6 bases and 7 bases, and the gene matches miss 4 bases of the junction.